This T cell receptor beta chain was documented in a study of blood T cell repertoires in COVID-19. Overall study context: Material from acute and convalescent COVID-19 was sourced from the United States, Italy and Spain.

The method was immunoSEQ multiplex PCR; TCRdb's version includes in-frame clones alone and lacks a portion of them. The sample shows roughly 150,000 clones, about 85% of them seen only once. Trimming took off 5 bases at V and 4 bases at J, with 14 bases between the two ends. The CDR3 is 14 residues long. Germline lookup yields CDR1 KGHSH and CDR2 LQKENI. The sequence was collected from a woman in her fifties or sixties with COVID-19, enrolled during active disease. The rearrangement uses TRBV18 and TRBJ1-2; possible D gene TRBD1, 5 bases. Sequencing used peripheral blood. The CDR3 sequence: CASSEYAGRYGYTF. As DNA, the CDR3 is TGTGCCAGCTCAGAGTATGCAGGGCGCTATGGCTACACCTTC.